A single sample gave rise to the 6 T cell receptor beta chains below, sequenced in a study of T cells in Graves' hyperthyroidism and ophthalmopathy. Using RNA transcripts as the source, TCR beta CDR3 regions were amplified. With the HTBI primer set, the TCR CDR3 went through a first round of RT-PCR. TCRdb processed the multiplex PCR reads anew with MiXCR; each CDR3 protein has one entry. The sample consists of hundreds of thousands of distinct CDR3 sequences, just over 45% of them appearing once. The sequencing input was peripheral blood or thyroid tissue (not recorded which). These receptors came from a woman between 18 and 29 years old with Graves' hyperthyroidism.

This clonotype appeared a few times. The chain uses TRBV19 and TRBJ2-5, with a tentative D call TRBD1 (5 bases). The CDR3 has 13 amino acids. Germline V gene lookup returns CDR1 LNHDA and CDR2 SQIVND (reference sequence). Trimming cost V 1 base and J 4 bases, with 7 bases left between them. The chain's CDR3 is CASSIGRAETQYF. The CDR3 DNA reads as TGTGCCAGTAGTATAGGCAGGGCAGAGACCCAGTACTTC. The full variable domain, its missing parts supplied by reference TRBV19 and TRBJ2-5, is DGGITQSPKYLFRKEGQNVTLSCEQNLNHDAMYWYRQDPGQGLRLIYYSQIVNDFQKGDIAEGYSVSREKKESFPLTVTSAQKNPTAFYLCASSIGRAETQYFGPGTRLLVL.

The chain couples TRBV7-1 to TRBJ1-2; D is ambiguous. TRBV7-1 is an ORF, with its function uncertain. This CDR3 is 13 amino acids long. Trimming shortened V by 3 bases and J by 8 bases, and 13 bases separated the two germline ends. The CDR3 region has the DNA TGTGCCAGCAGCTCTGACGGACGTGGGGGCTACACCTTC. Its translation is CASSSDGRGGYTF.

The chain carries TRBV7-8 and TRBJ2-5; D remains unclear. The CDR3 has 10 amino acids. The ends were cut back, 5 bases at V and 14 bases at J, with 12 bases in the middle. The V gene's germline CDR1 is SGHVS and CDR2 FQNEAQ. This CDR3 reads CASSPTAIYF. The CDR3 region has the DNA TGTGCCAGCAGCCCTACCGCTATATACTTC.

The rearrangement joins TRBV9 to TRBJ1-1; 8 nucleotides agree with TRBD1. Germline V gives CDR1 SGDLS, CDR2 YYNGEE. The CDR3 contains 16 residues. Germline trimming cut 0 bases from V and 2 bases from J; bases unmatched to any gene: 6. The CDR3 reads CASSVAGQGLNTEAFF. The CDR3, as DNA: TGTGCCAGCAGCGTAGCAGGACAGGGTTTAAACACTGAAGCTTTCTTT.

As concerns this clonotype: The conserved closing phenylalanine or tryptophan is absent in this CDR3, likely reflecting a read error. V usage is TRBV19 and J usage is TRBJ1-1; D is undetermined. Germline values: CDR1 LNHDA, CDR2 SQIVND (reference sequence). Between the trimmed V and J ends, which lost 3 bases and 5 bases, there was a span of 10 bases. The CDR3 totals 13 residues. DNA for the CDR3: TGTGCCAGTAGTATCGAAGGTTCGACTGAAGCTTTCTCT. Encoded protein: CASSIEGSTEAFS.

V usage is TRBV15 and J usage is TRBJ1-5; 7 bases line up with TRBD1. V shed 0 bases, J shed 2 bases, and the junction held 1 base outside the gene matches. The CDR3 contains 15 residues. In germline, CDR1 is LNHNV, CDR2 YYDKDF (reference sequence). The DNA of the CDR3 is TGTGCCACCAGCAGAGATCAGGGGGGCAATCAGCCCCAGCATTTT. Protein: CATSRDQGGNQPQHF.